This T cell receptor beta chain was sequenced during a study of Graves' ophthalmopathy and Graves' hyperthyroidism (dated 2018 in TCRdb). As for the study more broadly: A patient counted as having stable hyperthyroidism if there was no progression to ophthalmopathy within 18 months of follow-up. TCR beta repertoire signatures were used to distinguish Graves' ophthalmopathy from Graves' hyperthyroidism and to predict progression to ophthalmopathy. An independent validation cohort was composed of roughly 18 hyperthyroidism patients and some 16 patients who later progressed from hyperthyroidism to ophthalmopathy. To explore V-J signatures distinguishing ophthalmopathy from hyperthyroidism, a discovery set of 100 patients (fewer than 45 ophthalmopathy, some 55 stable hyperthyroidism) was enrolled. In total, over 130 blood samples were TCR-sequenced: some 40 ophthalmopathy, some 75 hyperthyroidism and about 17 hyperthyroidism-to-ophthalmopathy patients. After sampling, hyperthyroidism patients received methimazole starting at 30 mg daily, and ophthalmopathy patients received high-dose intravenous methylprednisolone. In about six hyperthyroidism patients, the T-cell repertoires found in thyroid tissue were compared with those found in blood. The full study reports these points: In validation, the model predicted ophthalmopathy progression with roughly 68% sensitivity and roughly 72% specificity; more than ten predicted patients were CT-confirmed with GO in a median of about 6.1 months. Among expanded thyroid clonotypes with frequency above 0.001, most also showed up in blood, which suggests that blood repertoires may reflect the thyroid immune response. Sample size was not statistically predetermined, and group allocation was not concealed from the investigators. Ophthalmopathy was separated from stable hyperthyroidism by the 13-signature model with just under 90% sensitivity and less than 82% specificity in cross-validation and with 80%/75% in the test set.

For repertoire sequencing, TCR beta CDR3 regions were amplified from RNA transcripts. A first-round RT-PCR used HTBI primers with the Qiagen OneStep RT-PCR kit, followed by a second-round multiplex PCR, size selection and purification. Sequencing of the libraries was carried out on an Illumina HiSeq2000 in paired-end mode with 100 bp reads. Turning to the authors' computational methods: SOAPnuke was used to process the reads, removing any read that contained adapters or uncalled bases, had a mean Phred below 15, or lacked an exact match to the constant primer or identifier. High-quality paired reads were merged with COPE v1.2.5. Each unique nucleotide sequence was treated as a clonotype, and MiTCR v1.1 was used to align the clonotypes to the IMGT TRB V, D and J references. Only V-J combinations with frequency above 0.0001 were analysed, covering 99.2% of repertoires. For each V-J combination, a TCR clonal expansion and chaos score was defined as F50 clonal expansion divided by the chaos observed in the TCRdist matrix. Welch's t-statistics and random forest were used to reduce features to about 14 V-J combinations, which were fed into a naive Bayes classifier. Thyroid-blood repertoire similarity was quantified with the Morisita-Horn index. TCRdb ran its own pipeline on the public reads, namely fastp trimming at Q25 and MiXCR clone calling, and kept in-frame beta chains. For every CDR3 protein sequence, its rows merge into one entry that carries the most common genes and DNA. What appears here as the V and J calls and clone size reflects TCRdb's work, not the paper's. The sample table contains a few hundred thousand distinct CDR3 sequences; only one count was recorded for 39% of them. The ten largest clones take up 3.5% to 5% of the sample.

The V end loses 1 base and the J end loses 8 bases, and a stretch of 6 bases separates them. Taken from cysteine to phenylalanine, the CDR3 has 13 residues. Only the CDR3 DNA stays, 39 bases, in frame from base 1. Via the germline V gene (reference sequence), CDR1 is LNHDA and CDR2 SQIVND. This clonotype was detected many times. No cognate antigen has been identified for it. It has no much larger one-base neighbor in the sample; base qualities were not kept. Hyperthyroidism patients were newly diagnosed, were aged 18 to 65 years, and had a disease duration under 2 months. Patients with other autoimmune diseases, uncontrolled infections, pregnancy or lactation were excluded from the study. Clinical symptoms, serum thyroxine, TRAb, thyroid ultrasound and orbital computed tomography formed the basis of the diagnosis. Total RNA was extracted using Trizol reagent, and RNA quality was checked on an Agilent 2100 Bioanalyzer.

The sequence links TRBV19 to TRBJ1-6, with the D gene too uncertain to name. The TCR comes from an adult man with Graves' hyperthyroidism. Sequenced sample: peripheral blood or thyroid tissue (not recorded which). The CDR3: CASSIGLDSPLHF. Read as DNA, the sequence is TGTGCCAGTAGTATAGGTTTGGATTCACCCCTCCACTTT.